A selection of T cell receptor beta chains follows, all from one sample in a study of blood T cell repertoires in COVID-19. TCRdb keeps only in-frame clones here, not all; method: immunoSEQ multiplex PCR. The data contain about 250,000 clones, more than 75% of them singletons. Material for sequencing was peripheral blood. These receptors came from a woman aged 60-70 years who had recovered from COVID-19. The CDR3 runs from the conserved cysteine through the conserved F or W. D genes are given only for firm matches. The size of a clone is reported for some rows only, either as once, few or many, or as a class for expanded clones.

j_call: TRBJ2-7
v_call: TRBV7-2
clone_size: -
d_call: TRBD1
cdr3_nt: TGTGCCAGCAGCCAAGAATCCGGGACAGGCTACGAGCAGTACTTC
cdr3_aa: CASSQESGTGYEQYF

j_call: TRBJ1-5
v_call: TRBV13
clone_size: -
d_call: -
cdr3_nt: TGTGCCAGCAGCCTAGGTGGAGGGACTGGTCAGCCCCAGCATTTT
cdr3_aa: CASSLGGGTGQPQHF

j_call: TRBJ2-7
v_call: TRBV5-1
clone_size: -
d_call: TRBD1
cdr3_nt: TGCGCCAGCAAGGACAGGGGGGCGAAGGGGGTCGCCGAGCAGTACTTC
cdr3_aa: CASKDRGAKGVAEQYF

j_call: TRBJ1-4
v_call: TRBV6-2/TRBV6-3
clone_size: -
d_call: -
cdr3_nt: TGTGCCAGCAGTGACGACAGTGAAACACTGTTTTTT
cdr3_aa: CASSDDSETLFF

j_call: TRBJ2-2
v_call: TRBV4-2
clone_size: -
d_call: -
cdr3_nt: TGTGCCAGCAGCCAAGATCGAGCAGACCCAGGGGGGACCGGGGAGCTGTTTTTT
cdr3_aa: CASSQDRADPGGTGELFF

j_call: TRBJ2-7
v_call: TRBV2
clone_size: few
d_call: TRBD1
cdr3_nt: TGTGCCAGCAGTCGACAGGGTTTCTCCTACGAGCAGTACTTC
cdr3_aa: CASSRQGFSYEQYF

j_call: TRBJ2-5
v_call: TRBV9
clone_size: -
d_call: TRBD2
cdr3_nt: TGTGCCAGCAGCGTACTTAGCGGGGGGGCCTCAGAGACCCAGTACTTC
cdr3_aa: CASSVLSGGASETQYF

j_call: TRBJ1-6
v_call: TRBV6-5
clone_size: -
d_call: TRBD1
cdr3_nt: TGTGCCAGCAGTCTGGGACAGGGGGATTCACCCCTCCACTTT
cdr3_aa: CASSLGQGDSPLHF

j_call: TRBJ2-3
v_call: TRBV9
clone_size: few
d_call: TRBD2
cdr3_nt: TGTGCCAGCAGCGTAGTGGGGCGGGGGAGCACAGATACGCAGTATTTT
cdr3_aa: CASSVVGRGSTDTQYF

j_call: TRBJ1-2
v_call: TRBV20-1
clone_size: -
d_call: TRBD1
cdr3_nt: TGCAGTGCTAGTGGAGGACAGGGGAACTATGGCTACACCTTC
cdr3_aa: CSASGGQGNYGYTF

j_call: TRBJ2-1
v_call: TRBV24-1
clone_size: -
d_call: TRBD2
cdr3_nt: TGTGCCACCAGTGATAGGAAGGTAGGGACTAGCGGGGGGAGCTCCTACAATGAGCAGTTCTTC
cdr3_aa: CATSDRKVGTSGGSSYNEQFF

j_call: TRBJ1-1
v_call: TRBV10-3
clone_size: -
d_call: TRBD1
cdr3_nt: TGTGCCATCAGTAACAGGGGGAACACTGAAGCTTTCTTT
cdr3_aa: CAISNRGNTEAFF

j_call: TRBJ1-1
v_call: TRBV5-1
clone_size: -
d_call: -
cdr3_nt: TGCGCCAGCACCCGGGAGAACCCGGGGACTGAAGCTTTCTTT
cdr3_aa: CASTRENPGTEAFF

j_call: TRBJ2-5
v_call: TRBV5-3
clone_size: -
d_call: TRBD2
cdr3_nt: TGTGCCAGAAACTGGCGGGGGGGCCCCGGTATTGAGACCCAGTACTTC
cdr3_aa: CARNWRGGPGIETQYF

j_call: TRBJ1-1
v_call: TRBV19
clone_size: -
d_call: -
cdr3_nt: TGTGCCAGTAGTACCCGGACACCAGTTGAAGCTTTCTTT
cdr3_aa: CASSTRTPVEAFF

j_call: TRBJ1-5
v_call: TRBV2
clone_size: few
d_call: -
cdr3_nt: TGTGCCAGCACGAGCGATAGCAATCAGCCCCAGCATTTT
cdr3_aa: CASTSDSNQPQHF

j_call: TRBJ2-7
v_call: TRBV11-3
clone_size: few
d_call: -
cdr3_nt: TGTGCCAGCAGCTTTTCAGGGTACGAGCAGTACTTC
cdr3_aa: CASSFSGYEQYF

j_call: TRBJ2-3
v_call: TRBV7-3
clone_size: -
d_call: TRBD2
cdr3_nt: TGTGCCAGCAGCTTAAAGCGGGGGGGCTTTACAGATACGCAGTATTTT
cdr3_aa: CASSLKRGGFTDTQYF

j_call: TRBJ1-1
v_call: TRBV24-1
clone_size: -
d_call: -
cdr3_nt: TGTGCCACCAGTGATGTGTCCTCTGAAGCTTTCTTT
cdr3_aa: CATSDVSSEAFF

j_call: TRBJ1-2
v_call: TRBV5-5
clone_size: -
d_call: -
cdr3_nt: TGTGCCAGCAGCTTGGCACAGGGAATCCCCTATGGCTACACCTTC
cdr3_aa: CASSLAQGIPYGYTF

j_call: TRBJ2-3
v_call: TRBV28
clone_size: -
d_call: TRBD1
cdr3_nt: TGTGCCAGCAGTTTGACAGGGTTCGCAGATACGCAGTATTTT
cdr3_aa: CASSLTGFADTQYF

j_call: TRBJ1-2
v_call: TRBV6-5
clone_size: -
d_call: -
cdr3_nt: TGTGCCAGCAGTACAGGTGCGGGAACTAACTATGGCTACACCTTC
cdr3_aa: CASSTGAGTNYGYTF

j_call: TRBJ2-3
v_call: TRBV7-6
clone_size: few
d_call: TRBD1
cdr3_nt: TGTGCCAGCAGCCCGAACCCGGGGACAGGGCGAAGCACAGATACGCAGTATTTT
cdr3_aa: CASSPNPGTGRSTDTQYF

j_call: TRBJ1-3
v_call: TRBV12-3/TRBV12-4
clone_size: -
d_call: -
cdr3_nt: TGTGCCAGCAGTTCTGTGTCTGGAAACACCATATATTTT
cdr3_aa: CASSSVSGNTIYF

j_call: TRBJ2-3
v_call: TRBV19
clone_size: few
d_call: -
cdr3_nt: TGTGCCAGTAGTATACGTTCGGGGACTAGCACAGATACGCAGTATTTT
cdr3_aa: CASSIRSGTSTDTQYF

j_call: TRBJ2-5
v_call: TRBV7-2
clone_size: -
d_call: TRBD2
cdr3_nt: TGTGCCAGCAGCCCGTCTAGCGGGGTGTGGGAGACCCAGTACTTC
cdr3_aa: CASSPSSGVWETQYF

j_call: TRBJ2-7
v_call: TRBV28
clone_size: -
d_call: -
cdr3_nt: TGTGCCAGCAGTTTAGACCGGGGGAGGAACGAGCAGTACTTC
cdr3_aa: CASSLDRGRNEQYF

j_call: TRBJ1-3
v_call: TRBV3-1/TRBV3-2
clone_size: -
d_call: -
cdr3_nt: TGTGCCAGCAGCCAAGACCTGGCTTCTGGAAACACCATATATTTT
cdr3_aa: CASSQDLASGNTIYF

j_call: TRBJ1-5
v_call: TRBV9
clone_size: -
d_call: -
cdr3_nt: TGTGCCAGCAGTCAGACACCTTATAGCAATCAGCCCCAGCATTTT
cdr3_aa: CASSQTPYSNQPQHF

j_call: TRBJ2-5
v_call: TRBV21-1
clone_size: -
d_call: -
cdr3_nt: TGTGCCAGCACCGGGACTAGTTGGGTTTATGGTGGGGAGACCCAGTACTTC
cdr3_aa: CASTGTSWVYGGETQYF

j_call: TRBJ2-7
v_call: TRBV5-1
clone_size: -
d_call: TRBD2
cdr3_nt: TGCGCCAGCAGCTCCCTAGCGGGGACCCCCTACGAGCAGTACTTC
cdr3_aa: CASSSLAGTPYEQYF

j_call: TRBJ2-7
v_call: TRBV5-1
clone_size: -
d_call: -
cdr3_nt: TGCGCCAGCAGCTTGGGACAGAGCTACGAGCAGTACTTC
cdr3_aa: CASSLGQSYEQYF

j_call: TRBJ2-5
v_call: TRBV5-1
clone_size: -
d_call: -
cdr3_nt: TGCGCCAGCAGCACCCTCCCGACTCAAGAGACCCAGTACTTC
cdr3_aa: CASSTLPTQETQYF

j_call: TRBJ2-7
v_call: TRBV7-2
clone_size: once
d_call: -
cdr3_nt: TGTGCCAGCAGCTTCGGGGTACGGCAGTACTTC
cdr3_aa: CASSFGVRQYF

j_call: TRBJ2-1
v_call: TRBV4-2
clone_size: once
d_call: TRBD2
cdr3_nt: TGTGCCAGCAGCCCTCAACTAGCGGGGGGGCCCAGCACAGATGAGCAGTTCTTC
cdr3_aa: CASSPQLAGGPSTDEQFF